This TCR beta chain comes out of a study of T cell responses to AZD1222 COVID-19 vaccine. Across the study: Second-dose intervals near 4 or 12 weeks were combined.

Concerning this clone: Its antigen is still unknown.

Some clones are missing from TCRdb's copy, which holds only in-frame ones; the method was immunoSEQ multiplex PCR. The table has about 86,000 clones, around four fifths seen once. The study's findings and limits: Spike-spanning, vaccine-associated CD4 TCRs were dominant at 160-218 and 743-854. No repertoire was sampled before or during the peak T cell response, only after it. At baseline, seropositivity was found in only a handful of AZD1222 recipients.

The CDR3 sequence is 11 residues long. With 5 bases removed from V and 0 bases from J, the gap between germline ends came to 3 bases. Germline lookup yields CDR1 DFQATT and CDR2 SNEGSKA (reference sequence). Specimen: peripheral blood, collected on day 0 of AZD1222 vaccination. This chain joins TRBV20-1 and TRBJ2-3; D is unclear. The receptor comes from an adult in good health. The CDR3 sequence: CSALSTDTQYF. In DNA form, the CDR3 reads TGCAGTGCTCTAAGCACAGATACGCAGTATTTT.